This T cell receptor (beta chain) was observed in a study of control samples from healthy donors and cancer patients. Some clones are missing from TCRdb's copy, which holds only in-frame ones; the method was immunoSEQ multiplex PCR. This table has roughly 80,000 clones, around 90% appearing once. CDR1 is SGHVS, CDR2 FQNEAQ, per germline. The CDR3 length is 15 residues. Trimming took 4 bases from V and 0 from J, leaving 9 bases between them. This TCR derives from a woman between 55 and 75 years old with head and neck cancer. Sequenced input: PBMCs. The J gene is TRBJ2-2, the V gene TRBV7-8; tentatively, D is TRBD1 (6 bases). For the CDR3, the DNA is TGTGCCAGCAGCTGGGACACCGCGAACACCGGGGAGCTGTTTTTT. Protein sequence: CASSWDTANTGELFF. The full variable domain, with the rest looked up from reference TRBV7-8 and TRBJ2-2, is GAGVSQSPRYKVAKRGQDVALRCDPISGHVSLFWYQQALGQGPEFLTYFQNEAQLDKSGLPSDRFFAERPEGSVSTLKIQRTQQEDSAVYLCASSWDTANTGELFFGEGSRLTVL.